Shown below are 9 T cell receptor beta chains from a single sample sequenced in a study of T cell responses to AZD1222 COVID-19 vaccine. Assay: immunoSEQ multiplex PCR; the TCRdb copy retains only in-frame clones and omits some. Among fewer than 50,000 clones listed, over 60% were seen once. The sample was peripheral blood, taken on day 0 of AZD1222 vaccination. All receptors come from an adult in good health.

The chain joins TRBV5-1 to TRBJ2-3; D is undetermined. V lost 8 bases and J lost 0, with 4 bases in between. The CDR3 totals 11 residues. Germline assignment: CDR1 SGHRS and CDR2 YFSETQ. In DNA form, the CDR3 reads TGCGCCAGGCGAAGCACAGATACGCAGTATTTT. It codes for CARRSTDTQYF. Looking up the rest from reference TRBV5-1 and TRBJ2-3 gives the full variable domain: KAGVTQTPRYLIKTRGQQVTLSCSPISGHRSVSWYQQTPGQGLQFLFEYFSETQRNKGNFPGRFSGRQFSNSRSEMNVSTLELGDSALYLCARRSTDTQYFGPGTRLTVL.

The rearrangement uses TRBV6-5 and TRBJ2-3; D may correspond to TRBD1 or TRBD2 (5 bases each). Germline V gene lookup returns CDR1 MNHEY and CDR2 SVGAGI. V lost 5 bases, J lost 2 bases, and 11 bases lay in between. This CDR3 is 14 amino acids long. Here the CDR3 DNA reads TGTGCCAGCAGTCGAGGGGTCGTCACAGATACGCAGTATTTT. Translating it yields CASSRGVVTDTQYF.

The chain links TRBV11-3 to TRBJ2-1, with 11 bases matching TRBD1. V lost 4 bases and J lost 7; bases outside the gene matches: 3. CDR3 length equals 14 residues. Germline values: CDR1 SGHNT, CDR2 YENEEA. The CDR3 spells CASSSGTGGNEQFF. The CDR3 bases are TGTGCCAGCAGCTCCGGGACAGGGGGGAATGAGCAGTTCTTC.

The V gene is TRBV6-4, the J gene TRBJ2-7; 10 bases agree with TRBD2. The germline V gene encodes CDR1 MRHNA and CDR2 SNTAGT. Germline trimming cut 7 bases from V and 4 bases from J; bases unmatched to any gene: 13. This CDR3 has 16 residues. The CDR3 is CASTRPSGLAVYEQYF. The CDR3 coding sequence is TGTGCCAGCACCCGACCCTCCGGACTAGCGGTATACGAGCAGTACTTC.

The rearrangement uses TRBV12-3 or TRBV12-4 and TRBJ1-1; the match to TRBD1 covers 7 bases. V lost 8 bases to trimming and J lost 6 bases; unmatched junction nucleotides: 9. CDR3 length: 13 residues. The CDR3 coding sequence is TGTGCCAGCCTCCAGGGGGGAAGCGCTGAAGCTTTCTTT. Amino acid sequence: CASLQGGSAEAFF.

Only a few counts were recorded for this clone. V is TRBV30 and J is TRBJ1-5; D is possibly TRBD1 (5 bases). CDR1 GTSNPN and CDR2 SVGIG come from the germline V gene (reference sequence). Deletions cut 2 bases from V and 11 bases from J, with 13 bases between. CDR3 size: 12 residues. The CDR3 here is CAWSLRGQSQHF. CDR3 in DNA: TGTGCCTGGAGTCTCCGGGGCCAGTCCCAGCATTTT.

The chain couples TRBV27 to TRBJ1-1; D might be TRBD1 (5 bases). Trimming took off 6 bases at V and 1 base at J, with 12 bases between the two ends. Germline assignment: CDR1 MNHEY and CDR2 SMNVEV (reference sequence). The CDR3 consists of 14 residues. The CDR3 DNA reads as TGTGCCAGCAGGGGGGGAGTAGCGAACACTGAAGCTTTCTTT. Protein product: CASRGGVANTEAFF.

The chain is built from TRBV19 and TRBJ2-2; 9 nucleotides agree with TRBD1. The CDR3 is 18 amino acids. V was clipped by 4 bases and J by 4 bases; unmatched bases: 13. Germline loops: CDR1 LNHDA, CDR2 SQIVND (reference sequence). CDR3 nucleotides: TGTGCCAGTAGTACAAGTCCTGCCGGGACAGGGATCACCGGGGAGCTGTTTTTT. This sequence encodes CASSTSPAGTGITGELFF.

This clone was observed a single time. CDR3 protein: CASNWAGEYNEQFF. CDR3 sequence (DNA): TGTGCCAGCAACTGGGCAGGGGAATACAATGAGCAGTTCTTC. The chain links TRBV28 to TRBJ2-1; perhaps TRBD1 as D (6 bases). Germline values: CDR1 MDHEN, CDR2 SYDVKM. V was pared by 7 bases and J by 4 bases, with 14 bases between. The CDR3 runs to 14 residues.